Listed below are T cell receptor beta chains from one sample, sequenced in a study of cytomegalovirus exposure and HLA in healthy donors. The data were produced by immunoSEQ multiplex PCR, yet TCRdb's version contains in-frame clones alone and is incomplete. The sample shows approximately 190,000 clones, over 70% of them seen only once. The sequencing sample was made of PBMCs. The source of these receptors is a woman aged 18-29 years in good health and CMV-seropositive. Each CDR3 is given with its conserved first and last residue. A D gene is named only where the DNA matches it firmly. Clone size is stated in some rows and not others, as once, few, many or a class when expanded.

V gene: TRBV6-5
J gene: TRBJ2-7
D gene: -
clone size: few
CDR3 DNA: TGTGCCAGCAGTTACTCGAAGGCTAGCAGCTACGAGCAGTACTTC
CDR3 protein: CASSYSKASSYEQYF

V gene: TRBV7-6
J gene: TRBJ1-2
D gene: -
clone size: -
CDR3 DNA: TGTGCCAGCAGTACAGGGTCGGGCTACACCTTC
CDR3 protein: CASSTGSGYTF

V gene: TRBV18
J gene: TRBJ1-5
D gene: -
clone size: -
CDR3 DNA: TGTGCCAGCTCACTCCAGGGAAGGGATCAGCCCCAGCATTTT
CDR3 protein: CASSLQGRDQPQHF

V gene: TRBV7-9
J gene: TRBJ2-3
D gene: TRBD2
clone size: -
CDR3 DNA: TGTGCCAGCAGCCGAATGACTAGCGTCCTTAGCACAGATACGCAGTATTTT
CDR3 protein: CASSRMTSVLSTDTQYF

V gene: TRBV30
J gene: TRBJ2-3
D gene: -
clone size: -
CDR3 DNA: TGTGCCTGGAGTATCGGGGGCACAGATACGCAGTATTTT
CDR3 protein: CAWSIGGTDTQYF

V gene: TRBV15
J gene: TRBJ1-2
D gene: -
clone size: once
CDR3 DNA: TGTGCCACCAGCAGAGATCCGACAGCTAACTATGGCTACACCTTC
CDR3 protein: CATSRDPTANYGYTF

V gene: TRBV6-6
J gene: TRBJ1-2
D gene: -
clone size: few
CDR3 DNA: TGTGCCAGCAGTTACTCGTGGACAGCGGATGGGAATGGCTACACCTTC
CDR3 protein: CASSYSWTADGNGYTF

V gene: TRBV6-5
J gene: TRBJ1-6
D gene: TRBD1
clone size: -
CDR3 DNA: TGTGCCAGCAGTTTCGGACAGGGGAGGTCACCCCTCCACTTT
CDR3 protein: CASSFGQGRSPLHF

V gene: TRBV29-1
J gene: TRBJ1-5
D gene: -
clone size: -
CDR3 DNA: TGCAGCGTTGAAGATAGTGATCAGCCCCAGCATTTT
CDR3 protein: CSVEDSDQPQHF

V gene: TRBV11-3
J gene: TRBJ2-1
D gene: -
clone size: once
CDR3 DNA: TGTGCCAGCAGCAGCCCCCTTTTTGAGAGTCAGGGTGAGCAGTTCTTC
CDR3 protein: CASSSPLFESQGEQFF

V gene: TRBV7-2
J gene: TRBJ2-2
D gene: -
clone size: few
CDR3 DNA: TGTGCCAGCAGCTTATCGGTTAACACCGGGGAGCTGTTTTTT
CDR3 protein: CASSLSVNTGELFF

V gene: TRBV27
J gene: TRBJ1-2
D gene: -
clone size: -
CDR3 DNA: TGTGCCAGCAGTTTTAATAAATTCCAGAACTATGGCTACACCTTC
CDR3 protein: CASSFNKFQNYGYTF

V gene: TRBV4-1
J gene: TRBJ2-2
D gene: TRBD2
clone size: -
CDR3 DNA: TGCGCCAGCAGCCTCAAAGTGGCTAGCGGGGGCCTCTCCTGGGCCGCCGGGGAGCTGTTTTTT
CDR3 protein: CASSLKVASGGLSWAAGELFF

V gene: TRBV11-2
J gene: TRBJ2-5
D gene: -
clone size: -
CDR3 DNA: TGTGCCAGCAGCTTAGTAGGAAGAGGGGGGGAGGGAGGTGAGACCCAGTACTTC
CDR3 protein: CASSLVGRGGEGGETQYF

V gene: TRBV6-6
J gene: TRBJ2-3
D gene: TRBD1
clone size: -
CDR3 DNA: TGTGCCAGCAGTGGGACAGGGGAGGTGACAGATACGCAGTATTTT
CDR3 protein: CASSGTGEVTDTQYF

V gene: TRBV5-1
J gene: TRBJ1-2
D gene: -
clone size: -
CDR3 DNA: TGCGCCAGCAGCTTGGTCCGGGGGGAGTTGGGCTACACCTTC
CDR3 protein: CASSLVRGELGYTF

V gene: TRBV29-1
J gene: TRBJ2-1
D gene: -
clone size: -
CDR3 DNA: TGCAGCGATCGGACTAACTACAATGAGCAGTTCTTC
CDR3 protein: CSDRTNYNEQFF

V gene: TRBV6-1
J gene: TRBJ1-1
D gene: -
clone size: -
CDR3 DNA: TGTGCCAGCAAACAGGGTGGGTACACTGAAGCTTTCTTT
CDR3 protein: CASKQGGYTEAFF

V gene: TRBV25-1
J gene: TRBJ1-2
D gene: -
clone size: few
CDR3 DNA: TGTGCCAGCAGTGAATGGGGAGGGAATGGCTACACCTTC
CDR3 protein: CASSEWGGNGYTF

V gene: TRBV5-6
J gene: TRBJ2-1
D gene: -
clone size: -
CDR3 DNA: TGTGCCAGCAGCCCACCGGGACTGGGCCATAATGAGCAGTTCTTC
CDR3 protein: CASSPPGLGHNEQFF

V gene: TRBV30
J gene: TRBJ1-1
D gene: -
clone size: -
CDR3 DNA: TGTGCCTGGATAGGGGGGAGGGCGCGAGTCACTGAAGCTTTCTTT
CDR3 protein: CAWIGGRARVTEAFF

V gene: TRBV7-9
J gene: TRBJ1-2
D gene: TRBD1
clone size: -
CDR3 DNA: TGTGCCAGCAGCTTGACTCTGACAGGGGAGGACTATGGCTACACCTTC
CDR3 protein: CASSLTLTGEDYGYTF

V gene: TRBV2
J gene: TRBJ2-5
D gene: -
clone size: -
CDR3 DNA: TGTGCCAGCACCTGGGGGGGGCGAGAGACCCAGTACTTC
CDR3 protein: CASTWGGRETQYF

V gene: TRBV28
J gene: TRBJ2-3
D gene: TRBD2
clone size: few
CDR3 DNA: TGTGCCAGCAGAACTAGCGGGGGGGACACAGATACGCAGTATTTT
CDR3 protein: CASRTSGGDTDTQYF

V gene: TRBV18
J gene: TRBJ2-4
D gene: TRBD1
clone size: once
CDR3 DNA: TGTGCCAGCTCACCCAGGACAGGGGAAAACATTCAGTACTTC
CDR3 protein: CASSPRTGENIQYF

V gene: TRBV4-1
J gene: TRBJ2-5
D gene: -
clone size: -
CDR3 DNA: TGCGCCAGCAGCCAAGATCAGGCACAAGAGACCCAGTACTTC
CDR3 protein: CASSQDQAQETQYF

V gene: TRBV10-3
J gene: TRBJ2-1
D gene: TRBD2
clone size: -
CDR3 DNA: TGTGCCACCGGGACTAGCGGGGTTAATGAGCAGTTCTTC
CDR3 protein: CATGTSGVNEQFF

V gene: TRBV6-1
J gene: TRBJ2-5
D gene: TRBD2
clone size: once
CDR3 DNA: TGTGCCAGCAGTGAAGAGCCTAGCGGCTACCAAGAGACCCAGTACTTC
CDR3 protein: CASSEEPSGYQETQYF

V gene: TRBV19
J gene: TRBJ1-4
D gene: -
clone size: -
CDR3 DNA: TGTGCCAGTAGTTCTACTTACCCGGGTGAAAAACTGTTTTTT
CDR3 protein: CASSSTYPGEKLFF

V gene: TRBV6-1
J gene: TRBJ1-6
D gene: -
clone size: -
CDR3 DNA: TGTGCCAGCAGTGAACGGGGGGAAGGATCACCCCTCCACTTT
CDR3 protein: CASSERGEGSPLHF

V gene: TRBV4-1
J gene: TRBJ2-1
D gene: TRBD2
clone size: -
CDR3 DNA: TGCGCCAGCAGCCATGCCGATTTAGCGGGGGGGCCGGGTGAGCAGTTCTTC
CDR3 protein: CASSHADLAGGPGEQFF

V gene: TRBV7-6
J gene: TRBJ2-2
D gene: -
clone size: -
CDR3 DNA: TGTGCCAGCAGTGAGGGCCAGCGGGCCGGGGAGCTGTTTTTT
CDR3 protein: CASSEGQRAGELFF

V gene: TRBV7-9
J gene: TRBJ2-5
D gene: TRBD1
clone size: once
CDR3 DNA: TGTGCCAGCAGCCCAGTAGGACAGGTAGAGACCCAGTACTTC
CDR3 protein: CASSPVGQVETQYF

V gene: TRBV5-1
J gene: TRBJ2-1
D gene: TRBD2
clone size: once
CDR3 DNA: TGCGCCAGCAACTTAGGGACTAGTTTGAATGAGCAGTTCTTC
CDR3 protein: CASNLGTSLNEQFF

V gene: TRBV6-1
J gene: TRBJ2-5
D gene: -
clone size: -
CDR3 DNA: TGTGCCAGCAGTGAAGCGCGGGGCTGGGGGATGGAGACCCAGTACTTC
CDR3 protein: CASSEARGWGMETQYF

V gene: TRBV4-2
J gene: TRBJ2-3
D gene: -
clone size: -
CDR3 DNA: TGTGCCAGCAGCCAAGTCGAGGGTTGGGATACGCAGTATTTT
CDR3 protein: CASSQVEGWDTQYF

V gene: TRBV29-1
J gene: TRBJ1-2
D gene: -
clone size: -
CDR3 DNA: TGCAGCGTTGGAGGGCTAGACTATGGCTACACCTTC
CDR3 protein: CSVGGLDYGYTF

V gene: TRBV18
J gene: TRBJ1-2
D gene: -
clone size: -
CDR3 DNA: TGTGCCAGCTCACCAAATCGGGGCGCGGGGAACTATGGCTACACCTTC
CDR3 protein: CASSPNRGAGNYGYTF

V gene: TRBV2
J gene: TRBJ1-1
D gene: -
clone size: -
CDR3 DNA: TGTGCCAGCAAATCGGGGGGGGTGAACACTGAAGCTTTCTTT
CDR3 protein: CASKSGGVNTEAFF

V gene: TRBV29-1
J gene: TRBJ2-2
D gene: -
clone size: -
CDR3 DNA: TGCAGCATTAGGGGACTTCCTAGTGGGGGGGAGCTGTTTTTT
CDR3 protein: CSIRGLPSGGELFF

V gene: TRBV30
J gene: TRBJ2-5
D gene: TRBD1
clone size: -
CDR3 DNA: TGTGCCTGGGTGAGACAGGGGTACCAAGAGACCCAGTACTTC
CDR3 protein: CAWVRQGYQETQYF

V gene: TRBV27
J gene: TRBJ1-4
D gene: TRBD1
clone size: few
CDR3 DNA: TGTGCCAGCAGGGGGACAGGGGGCGCCGAGGGAAAACTGTTTTTT
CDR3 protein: CASRGTGGAEGKLFF

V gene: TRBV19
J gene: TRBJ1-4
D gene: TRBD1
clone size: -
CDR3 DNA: TGTGCCAGTAGGCCCGATTACAGGGGGTCAGGAAAACTGTTTTTT
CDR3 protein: CASRPDYRGSGKLFF

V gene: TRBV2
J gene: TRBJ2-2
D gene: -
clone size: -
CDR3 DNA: TGTGCCAGCATAGAAGCCGGGGAGCTGTTTTTT
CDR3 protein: CASIEAGELFF

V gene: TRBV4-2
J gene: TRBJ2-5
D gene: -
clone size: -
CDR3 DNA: TGTGCCAGCAGCCCCTCCCCTAGGGGCCAAGAGACCCAGTACTTC
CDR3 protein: CASSPSPRGQETQYF

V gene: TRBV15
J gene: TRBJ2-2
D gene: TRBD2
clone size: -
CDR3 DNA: TGTGCCACCAGCTCCCTGGGGGGGAAAGCCTGGGAGCTGTTTTTT
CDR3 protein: CATSSLGGKAWELFF

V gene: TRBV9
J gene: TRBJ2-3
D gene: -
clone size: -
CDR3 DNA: TGTGCCAGCAGCGACAGGGTCGGCGGCACAGATACGCAGTATTTT
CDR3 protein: CASSDRVGGTDTQYF

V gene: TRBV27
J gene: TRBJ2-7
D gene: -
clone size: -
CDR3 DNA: TGTGCCAGCAGTTTATATCCCCCTAGTGTGGGGCCCAACTACGAGCAGTACTTC
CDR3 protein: CASSLYPPSVGPNYEQYF

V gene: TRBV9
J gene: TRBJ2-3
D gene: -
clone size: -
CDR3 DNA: TGTGCCAGGTCCCCTTCTCGCACAGATACGCAGTATTTT
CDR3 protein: CARSPSRTDTQYF

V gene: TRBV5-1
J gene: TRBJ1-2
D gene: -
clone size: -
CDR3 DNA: TGCGCCAGCAGCTTGGTTCAGGGTTCCAACTATGGCTACACCTTC
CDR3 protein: CASSLVQGSNYGYTF

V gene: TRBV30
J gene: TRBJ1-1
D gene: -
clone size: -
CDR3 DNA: TGTGCCTGGAACGAAGGTGGAGTGGGGAACACTGAAGCTTTCTTT
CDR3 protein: CAWNEGGVGNTEAFF

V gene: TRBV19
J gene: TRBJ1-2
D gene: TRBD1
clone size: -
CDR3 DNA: TGTGCCAGTAGTGGACAGGGAGTTAAAGCTAACTATGGCTACACCTTC
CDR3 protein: CASSGQGVKANYGYTF